The TCR beta chain under discussion was sequenced for a study of cytomegalovirus exposure and HLA in healthy donors. Study-wide results and limits: Sequencing likely generated an artifact that appeared as a cluster of highly shared sequence variants. The authors assumed roughly uniform sequencing depth across donors for presence/absence analyses.

PCR primers comprised 60 Vbeta and 13 Jbeta primers. TCRdb's table, derived via immunoSEQ multiplex PCR, lists solely in-frame clones and lacks some. The data show some 100,000 clones, roughly 80% seen once. In the case of this clone: The antigen is not known.

The receptor was derived from a girl aged 2 to 10 in good health and CMV-seropositive. Source material: PBMCs.

CDR3 sequence: CASSYSAGGNEKLFF. CDR3 sequence (DNA): TGTGCCAGCAGTTACTCGGCCGGGGGTAATGAAAAACTGTTTTTT. The chain links TRBV6-6 to TRBJ1-4, with a possible D match to TRBD1 (5 bases). Deletions cut 0 bases from V and 4 bases from J, with 9 bases between. The CDR3 covers 15 residues. The germline V gene encodes CDR1 MNHNY and CDR2 SVGAGI (reference sequence).